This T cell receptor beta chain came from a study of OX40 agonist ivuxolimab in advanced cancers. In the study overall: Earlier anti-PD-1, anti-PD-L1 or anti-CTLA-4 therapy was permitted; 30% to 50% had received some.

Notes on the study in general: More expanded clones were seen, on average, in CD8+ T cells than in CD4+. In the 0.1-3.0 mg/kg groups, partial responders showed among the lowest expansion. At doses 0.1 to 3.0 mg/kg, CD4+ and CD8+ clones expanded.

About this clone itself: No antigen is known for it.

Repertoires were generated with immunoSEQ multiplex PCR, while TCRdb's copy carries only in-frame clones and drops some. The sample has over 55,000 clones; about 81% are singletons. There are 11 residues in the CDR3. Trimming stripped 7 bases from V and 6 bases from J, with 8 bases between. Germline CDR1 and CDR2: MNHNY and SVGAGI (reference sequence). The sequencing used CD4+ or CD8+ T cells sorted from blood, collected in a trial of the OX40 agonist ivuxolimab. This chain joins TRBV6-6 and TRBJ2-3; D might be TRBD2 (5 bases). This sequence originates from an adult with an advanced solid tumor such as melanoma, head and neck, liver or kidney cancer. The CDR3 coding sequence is TGTGCCAGCAATGGCGGGGATACGCAGTATTTT. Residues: CASNGGDTQYF.